This TCR beta chain derives from a study of blood T cell repertoires in COVID-19. The overall study: Acute-phase and convalescent COVID-19 samples originated in the United States, Italy and Spain. In each case, the material was cDNA or gDNA derived from T cells, B-cell-depleted T cells, or PBMCs.

The CDR3 loop spans 18 amino acids. Germline values: CDR1 MDHEN, CDR2 SYDVKM. V dropped 6 bases and J dropped 8; count of bases not matched to a gene: 18. The sample holds a few counts of this clone. Authors' analysis steps: Estimated nucleated cell counts came from reference gene primer amplification. Here immunoSEQ multiplex PCR was the method, and the copy in TCRdb shows in-frame clones only, minus some. Clonal size and the V and J genes are those of that table, whereas D and trimming came from the DNA. The table includes around 190,000 clones, roughly 85% detected once. The chain carries TRBV28 and TRBJ1-4, with 10 bases lining up with TRBD1. Input material: peripheral blood. The TCR comes from a man aged 45 to 65 with active or convalescent COVID-19. CDR3 DNA sequence: TGTGCCAGCAGCCCCCGCCCCGGGACAGGGGAGTTCTGGGAAAAACTGTTTTTT. It translates to CASSPRPGTGEFWEKLFF. The full variable domain, its missing parts supplied by reference TRBV28 and TRBJ1-4, is DVKVTQSSRYLVKRTGEKVFLECVQDMDHENMFWYRQDPGLGLRLIYFSYDVKMKEKGDIPEGYSVSREKKERFSLILESASTNQTSMYLCASSPRPGTGEFWEKLFFGSGTQLSVL.